The 27 T cell receptor beta chains below were found in one sample sequenced in a study of CD8 T cells in ankylosing spondylitis. TCRdb called the 5' RACE reads again in MiXCR, with one record for every CDR3 protein. The profile shows 350,000 or so distinct CDR3 sequences, about 9.9% of them singletons. Source material: blood, either unsorted or a sorted T cell fraction (not recorded which). These receptors originate from a female donor with ankylosing spondylitis or in good health (not recorded which).

In regard to this clonotype: A much more abundant neighbour one base away suggests this may be a read error. The V gene is TRBV20-1, the J gene TRBJ2-1; D gene ambiguous. CDR3 size: 12 residues. Germline CDR1 and CDR2: DFQATT and SNEGSKA (reference sequence). The CDR3 sequence: CSARFPGNEQLF. The CDR3 DNA is TGCAGTGCTAGGTTCCCGGGCAATGAGCAGCTCTTC.

The chain recombines TRBV12-3 or TRBV12-4 with TRBJ2-6; 7 nucleotides match TRBD1. Trimming removed 1 base from V and 0 bases from J; junction bases left unmatched: 3. CDR3 length equals 17 residues. The CDR3 coding sequence is TGTGCCAGCAGTTTAGGACAGGGATCCTCTGGGGCCAACGTCCTGACTTTC. It codes for CASSLGQGSSGANVLTF.

In its sample, this clonotype was seen many times. The chain employs TRBV20-1 and TRBJ2-3, with 16 bases lining up with TRBD2. Per the germline V gene, CDR1 is DFQATT and CDR2 is SNEGSKA (reference sequence). J lost 13 bases, V lost 6 bases, and 16 bases had no gene match. This CDR3 region has 16 residues. The CDR3 spells CSAPPGLAGGQVGEYF. CDR3 DNA sequence: TGCAGTGCACCTCCGGGACTAGCGGGAGGGCAAGTTGGGGAGTATTTT.

This clonotype was counted at least ten times. The rearrangement uses TRBV12-3 or TRBV12-4 and TRBJ2-7; D is undetermined. Deletions cut 4 bases from V and 7 bases from J, with 11 bases between. The CDR3 contains 12 residues. The CDR3 DNA sequence: TGTGCCAGCAGTTCCTCTGCCGGAGAGCAGTACTTC. Its translation: CASSSSAGEQYF.

Points on this clonotype: A much more abundant neighbour one base away suggests this may be a read error. The V call is TRBV7-9, the J call TRBJ1-4; D may be TRBD1 (5 bases). V lost 3 bases and J lost 6, with 5 bases in between. This CDR3 has 12 residues. The germline gives CDR1 SEHNR, CDR2 FQNEAQ (reference sequence). As DNA, the CDR3 is TGTGCCAGCAGCTTCAGGGATGAAAAACTGTTTTTT. Its translation: CASSFRDEKLFF.

CDR3 sequence: CSARDWGNLSSNYGYTF. CDR3 DNA: TGCAGTGCTAGAGATTGGGGCAATCTCTCGTCTAACTATGGCTACACCTTC. The chain has TRBV20-1 and TRBJ1-2, with D perhaps matching TRBD1 (5 bases). This CDR3 has 17 residues. Germline CDR1 DFQATT, CDR2 SNEGSKA (reference sequence). The V gene lost 0 bases and the J gene lost 0 bases, with 17 bases spanning the gap.

The CDR3 nucleotides are TGTGCCACCAGTGGTAGCAGGGATAACAATGAGCAGTTCTTC. Its translation: CATSGSRDNNEQFF. The V and J genes are TRBV24-1 and TRBJ2-1, with a possible D match to TRBD1 (5 bases). Germline CDR1 KGHDR, CDR2 SFDVKD. The CDR3 is 14 amino acids. V was shortened by 5 bases and J by 5 bases, with 12 bases between the two germline ends.

At least ten counts were recorded for this clonotype. CDR3 loop: CSASIVLGPEAFF. CDR3 nucleotide sequence: TGCAGTGCTTCGATCGTCCTCGGCCCTGAAGCTTTCTTT. The chain recombines TRBV20-1 with TRBJ1-1, with D unresolved. V lost 5 bases and J 6 bases, leaving 16 bases between the germline ends. Germline V gives CDR1 DFQATT, CDR2 SNEGSKA (reference sequence). CDR3 size: 13 residues.

This clonotype showed up many times. The rearrangement joins TRBV12-3 or TRBV12-4 to TRBJ2-5; D might be TRBD1 or TRBD2, each matching 5 bases. The CDR3 contains 14 residues. V shed 5 bases and J shed 6 bases, with 16 bases lying between them. CDR3 nucleotides: TGTGCCAGCAGTCCGCTAAGGGGAGTAAAGACCCAGTACTTC. Translation gives CASSPLRGVKTQYF.

This clonotype occurred many times. This chain connects TRBV5-1 to TRBJ1-4; a possible D gene is TRBD1 (6 bases). The germline gives CDR1 SGHRS, CDR2 YFSETQ. Trimming removed 5 bases at V and 2 bases at J, with 13 bases between. CDR3 length: 15 amino acids. CDR3 coding DNA: TGCGCCAGCAGTACGGGGGCATCCACTAATGAAAAACTGTTTTTT. This encodes CASSTGASTNEKLFF.

This clonotype was seen at least ten times. V usage is TRBV13 and J usage is TRBJ2-3; D might be TRBD2 (6 bases). Germline V gene sequence: CDR1 PRHDT, CDR2 FYEKMQ (reference sequence). The CDR3 runs to 14 residues. The V end was cut by 2 bases, the J end by 5 bases, with 11 bases between. CDR3: CASSLSGELDTQYF. CDR3 coding DNA: TGTGCCAGCAGCTTATCGGGAGAGCTAGATACGCAGTATTTT.

The chain couples TRBV12-3 or TRBV12-4 to TRBJ1-6; 7 bases fit TRBD1. The CDR3 runs 14 residues. With V trimmed by 7 bases and J by 6 bases, 6 bases remained unmatched. Written as DNA, the CDR3 is TGTGCCAGCATACAGGACAGGATTAATTCACCCCTCCACTTT. Translated, it gives CASIQDRINSPLHF.

This clonotype was seen only a few times. The J gene is TRBJ2-7, the V gene TRBV5-1; D is perhaps TRBD2 (6 bases). In germline, CDR1 is SGHRS, CDR2 YFSETQ. V lost 0 bases and J 7 bases, leaving 11 bases between the germline ends. CDR3 length: 13 residues. CDR3 DNA: TGCGCCAGCAGCTTGGATTTTGCGGGGGAGCAGTACTTC. Translating gives CASSLDFAGEQYF.

This clonotype showed up just a few times. This sequence joins TRBV3-1 and TRBJ1-2; no reliable D call. The ends were cut back, 2 bases at V and 5 bases at J, with 12 bases in the middle. Germline V gene lookup returns CDR1 LGHDT and CDR2 YNNKEL (reference sequence). The CDR3 contains 14 residues. CDR3: CASSQNTREYGYTF. The CDR3 DNA reads as TGTGCCAGCAGCCAAAACACAAGGGAGTATGGCTACACCTTC.

The table lists this clonotype with many counts. J is TRBJ2-1 and V is TRBV12-3 or TRBV12-4; D is ambiguous. Trimming pared 7 bases from V and 6 bases from J, leaving 19 bases between. The CDR3 loop spans 15 amino acids. The DNA for the CDR3 is TGTGCCAGCAAACGATCCAGGATGAAGTTCAATGAGCAGTTCTTC. Its protein product is CASKRSRMKFNEQFF.

The chain has TRBV7-3 and TRBJ2-7; D tentatively reads TRBD1 or TRBD2 (5 bases each). Trimming shortened V by 3 bases and J by 4 bases, and 10 bases separated the two germline ends. CDR1 is SGHTA, CDR2 FQGTGA, per germline. The CDR3 loop spans 13 amino acids. CDR3 coding DNA: TGTGCCAGCAGCTTCACGGGGACGTACGAGCAGTACTTC. Its translation is CASSFTGTYEQYF. The whole variable domain, remainder taken from reference TRBV7-3 and TRBJ2-7, is GAGVSQTPSNKVTEKGKYVELRCDPISGHTALYWYRQSLGQGPEFLIYFQGTGAADDSGLPNDRFFAVRPEGSVSTLKIQRTERGDSAVYLCASSFTGTYEQYFGPGTRLTVT.

In this sample, this clonotype turned up many times. This chain links TRBV10-3 with TRBJ2-3; the D call may be TRBD1 or TRBD2 (5 bases each). Germline CDR1 is ENHRY and CDR2 is SYGVKD. The CDR3 covers 14 residues. Trimming shortened V by 4 bases and J by 3 bases, and 11 bases separated the two germline ends. The CDR3 sequence is CAISGQRGTDTQYF. Here the CDR3 DNA reads TGTGCCATCAGTGGACAGAGAGGGACAGATACGCAGTATTTT.

In this sample, this clonotype turned up many times. The CDR3 bases are TGTGCCAGCACCCAGACGGCCAATACGCAGTATTTT. It is translated as CASTQTANTQYF. The chain carries TRBV12-3 or TRBV12-4 and TRBJ2-3; D not certain. The V gene lost 7 bases and the J gene lost 7 bases, with 12 bases spanning the gap. The CDR3 has 12 amino acids.

This clonotype occurred many times. The V call is TRBV11-1, the J call TRBJ2-3; no reliable D call. Germline-derived CDR1 and CDR2 are SGHAT and FQDESV (reference sequence). V was trimmed by 7 bases and J by 0 bases, leaving 20 bases between them. This CDR3 spans 17 amino acids. CDR3 in amino acids: CASTLGPELTSTDTQYF. CDR3 coding DNA: TGTGCCAGCACACTGGGTCCGGAACTTACTAGCACAGATACGCAGTATTTT. The entire variable domain, with the rest obtained from reference TRBV11-1 and TRBJ2-3, is as follows: EAEVAQSPRYKITEKSQAVAFWCDPISGHATLYWYRQILGQGPELLVQFQDESVVDDSQLPKDRFSAERLKGVDSTLKIQPAELGDSAMYLCASTLGPELTSTDTQYFGPGTRLTVL.

The V gene is TRBV5-5, the J gene TRBJ1-5; D not resolved. Per germline, CDR1 SGHKS and CDR2 YYEKEE (reference sequence). The CDR3 length is 13 residues. The V gene lost 4 bases and the J gene lost 5 bases, with 10 bases spanning the gap. CDR3 nucleotides: TGTGCCAGCAGCAAGACTGGGGATCAGCCCCAGCATTTT. Protein: CASSKTGDQPQHF.

This clonotype was recorded at least ten times. The chain employs TRBV20-1 and TRBJ2-3, with 9 bases aligning to TRBD2. The trim removed 6 bases at V and 2 bases at J, leaving 9 bases unmatched. The CDR3 extends over 15 amino acids. From germline, CDR1 is DFQATT and CDR2 SNEGSKA (reference sequence). In nucleotides, the CDR3 is TGCAGTGCCTTTCGGGCTAGCGGGATCACAGATACGCAGTATTTT. Protein sequence: CSAFRASGITDTQYF.

This clonotype was picked up a small number of times. The gene calls are TRBV7-2 and TRBJ2-7; D unclear. Germline-derived CDR1 and CDR2 are SGHTA and FQGNSA. The V gene lost 4 bases and the J gene lost 7 bases, with 14 bases spanning the gap. The CDR3 totals 13 residues. CDR3 sequence (DNA): TGTGCCAGCAGCTCTCGGGCCCGGTGGGAGCAGTACTTC. The encoded protein is CASSSRARWEQYF. The entire variable domain, with the rest obtained from reference TRBV7-2 and TRBJ2-7, is as follows: GAGVSQSPSNKVTEKGKDVELRCDPISGHTALYWYRQSLGQGLEFLIYFQGNSAPDKSGLPSDRFSAERTGGSVSTLTIQRTQQEDSAVYLCASSSRARWEQYFGPGTRLTVT.

This clonotype was detected only a few times. The chain links TRBV3-1 to TRBJ2-1; tentatively, D is TRBD1 (6 bases). The V and J ends lost 6 bases and 9 bases respectively, with 12 bases between them. CDR1 LGHDT and CDR2 YNNKEL come from the germline V gene (reference sequence). The CDR3 spans 12 residues. CDR3 residues: CASRFLGGEQFF. CDR3 sequence (DNA): TGTGCCAGCAGGTTCCTAGGGGGTGAGCAGTTCTTC.

This chain links TRBV18 with TRBJ1-4, with D perhaps TRBD1 (6 bases). Germline CDR1 KGHSH, CDR2 LQKENI. The CDR3 sequence is 15 residues long. V lost 5 bases to trimming and J lost 4 bases, with 14 bases between them. The CDR3 here is CASSSQGIHNEKLFF. The DNA for the CDR3 is TGTGCCAGCTCATCTCAGGGGATCCATAATGAAAAACTGTTTTTT. The full variable domain, in which reference TRBV18 and TRBJ1-4 provide the parts outside the CDR3, is NAGVMQNPRHLVRRRGQEARLRCSPMKGHSHVYWYRQLPEEGLKFMVYLQKENIIDESGMPKERFSAEFPKEGPSILRIQQVVRGDSAAYFCASSSQGIHNEKLFFGSGTQLSVL.

As to this clonotype: A much larger clone is a single base away; this may be a read error. The CDR3 sequence: CASRDGVSQPQHF. The DNA for the CDR3 is TGTGCCAGCAGAGACGGGGTCAGTCAGCCCCAGCATTTT. This chain joins TRBV6-6 and TRBJ1-5; no reliable D call. Germline loops: CDR1 MNHNY, CDR2 SVGAGI (reference sequence). The germline V and J ends were trimmed by 6 bases and 6 bases, with 12 bases remaining between them. This CDR3 is built from 13 residues.

The chain employs TRBV20-1 and TRBJ2-2; 8 bases agree with TRBD2. The CDR3 sequence is 16 residues long. CDR1 and CDR2 (germline): DFQATT, SNEGSKA (reference sequence). V trimming: 2 bases; J trimming: 4 bases; junction bases outside the gene matches: 9. The CDR3 loop reads CSARSQWSGSTGELFF. In DNA form, the CDR3 reads TGCAGTGCTAGATCCCAGTGGAGCGGGAGCACCGGGGAGCTGTTTTTT.

This clonotype was seen many times. The chain combines TRBV5-1 with TRBJ2-3, with TRBD2 matching over 9 bases. CDR3 length: 17 amino acids. Germline trimming cut 3 bases from V and 1 base from J; bases unmatched to any gene: 9. CDR1 SGHRS and CDR2 YFSETQ come from the germline V gene. The CDR3 sequence is CASSSALAGAGTDTQYF. As DNA, the CDR3 is TGCGCCAGCAGCTCAGCTTTAGCGGGGGCCGGCACAGATACGCAGTATTTT. Based on the CDR3 plus reference TRBV5-1 and TRBJ2-3, the full variable domain is KAGVTQTPRYLIKTRGQQVTLSCSPISGHRSVSWYQQTPGQGLQFLFEYFSETQRNKGNFPGRFSGRQFSNSRSEMNVSTLELGDSALYLCASSSALAGAGTDTQYFGPGTRLTVL.